The present entry profiles one TCR beta chain with its context. This clonotype was detected ten times or more. It lacks a known antigen. Nothing much larger sits one base from this clone, and base qualities are not available. Reading the label with the study, this specimen's treatment or condition is: allogeneic hematopoietic cell transplantation with graft depleted of TCRalphabeta T cells and CD19 B cells. Transplant recipients were children who received TCRalphabeta/CD19-depleted allogeneic hematopoietic cell grafts. The library was made by PCR. The sequencer listed for this sample is Illumina HiSeq 2500. Molecular barcoding was employed in the preparation of TCR libraries, with unique molecular identifiers being used to normalize TCRbeta repertoire quantification. The raw public reads went through TCRdb reprocessing: fastp at Q25, MiXCR clone calling, in-frame beta chains kept. For every CDR3 protein sequence, its rows merge into one entry that carries the most common genes and DNA. For this sample there are fewer than 450,000 distinct CDR3 sequences; around 15% appear just once. The ten most abundant clones make up around 41% of the sample.

The germline V gene supplies CDR1 SQVTM and CDR2 ANQGSEA. The CDR3, from cysteine to phenylalanine, totals 13 residues. This entry keeps only the CDR3 DNA: 39 bases, framed from base 1. V loses 7 bases at its end and J loses 2 bases; junction bases beyond the gene matches: 6. This specimen comes from a study of T-cell reconstitution after alpha-beta-depleted transplantation in children listed by TCRdb under 2016. General notes on the study: T-cell immune reconstitution after TCRalphabeta/CD19-depleted allogeneic hematopoietic cell transplantation in children was quantitatively tracked in the study by means of TCR repertoire profiling. Summary of the overall study and its limitations: The apparently early alphabetaT-cell count recovery about two months after transplant was reportedly dependent on only several hundred rapidly expanded clones derived from non-depleted graft cells. In some patients, the high TCRbeta diversity seen at day 60 was put down to recipient T cells and intrathymic progenitors that had survived conditioning. Hyperexpanded clone frequencies declined over subsequent months; after one year, T-cell counts and TCRbeta diversity were mostly attributed to newly produced T cells.

The receptor chain draws on TRBV29-1 and TRBJ2-5, with 8 junctional bases fitting TRBD2. This receptor was taken from a male patient under 10 years old who had a stem cell transplant for acute lymphoblastic leukemia, so the T cells may come from the graft donor. This sample comprised PBMCs, mostly from graft donor cells, obtained 360 days after TCRalphabeta/CD19-depleted stem cell transplant. The CDR3 reads as follows: CSGGTRLQETQYF. The nucleotide sequence reads as follows: TGCAGCGGCGGGACTAGACTTCAAGAGACCCAGTACTTC. Where the CDR3 stops, the reference TRBV29-1 and TRBJ2-5 genes take over; the full variable domain is SAVISQKPSRDICQRGTSLTIQCQVDSQVTMMFWYRQQPGQSLTLIATANQGSEATYESGFVIDKFPISRPNLTFSTLTVSNMSPEDSSIYLCSGGTRLQETQYFGPGTRLLVL.